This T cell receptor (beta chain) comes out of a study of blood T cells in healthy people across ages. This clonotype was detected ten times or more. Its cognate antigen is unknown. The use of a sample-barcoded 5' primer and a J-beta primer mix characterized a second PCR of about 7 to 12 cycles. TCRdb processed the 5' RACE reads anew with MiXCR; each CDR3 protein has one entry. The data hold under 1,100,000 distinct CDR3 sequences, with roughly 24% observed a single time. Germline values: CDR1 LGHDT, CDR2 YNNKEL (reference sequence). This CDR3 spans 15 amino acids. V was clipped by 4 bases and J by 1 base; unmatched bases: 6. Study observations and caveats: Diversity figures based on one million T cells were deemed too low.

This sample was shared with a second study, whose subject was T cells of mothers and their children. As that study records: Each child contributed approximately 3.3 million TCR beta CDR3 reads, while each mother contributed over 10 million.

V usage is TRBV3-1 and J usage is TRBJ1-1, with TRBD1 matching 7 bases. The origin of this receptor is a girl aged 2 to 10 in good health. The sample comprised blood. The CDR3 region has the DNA TGTGCCAGCAGCCCTCCGGGACAGAGGAACACTGAAGCTTTCTTT. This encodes CASSPPGQRNTEAFF.